A single sample is the source of the 3 T cell receptor beta chains below, sequenced in a study of OX40 agonist ivuxolimab in advanced cancers. Libraries were built with the immunoSEQ multiplex PCR assay. The immuneACCESS repertoire file appears here via TCRdb, limited to in-frame rearrangements. These files lack a portion of the clones; in checked studies, under half of the deficit traces to unresolved V genes, and the cause of the others is not known. The sample table lists 80,000 or so clones, around nine tenths of them with a count of one. Around 0.7% of the sample comes from the top ten. The source was CD4+ or CD8+ T cells sorted from blood, collected in a trial of the OX40 agonist ivuxolimab. These receptors all come from an adult with an advanced solid tumor such as melanoma, head and neck, liver or kidney cancer.

The rearrangement uses TRBV6-6 and TRBJ2-3; TRBD2 matches at 11 bases. The CDR3 spans 16 residues. CDR1 and CDR2 (germline): MNHNY, SVGAGI (reference sequence). The junction had 8 bases not matched to a gene; V was cut back by 5 bases and J by 4 bases. The CDR3 reads CASSNILAGEADTQYF. The CDR3 DNA reads TGTGCCAGCAGTAACATACTAGCGGGAGAAGCAGATACGCAGTATTTT.

The V gene is TRBV14, the J gene TRBJ1-1; D unresolved. V was shortened by 0 bases and J by 3 bases, with 20 bases between the two germline ends. Germline CDR1 reads SGHDN; CDR2 reads FVKESK. The CDR3 is 18 residues long. The CDR3 nucleotides read TGTGCCAGCAGCCAAGATTACGCAGGAATGCTCCTCCACACTGAAGCTTTCTTT. Protein sequence: CASSQDYAGMLLHTEAFF.

Only one count was recorded for this clone. The V gene is TRBV6-1, the J gene TRBJ2-1; the D is unclear. The CDR3 runs 16 residues. Germline V CDR1 and CDR2: MNHNS, SASEGT. V lost 0 bases to trimming and J lost 2 bases, with 11 bases between them. The CDR3 DNA reads TGTGCCAGCAGTGAAGCGCTTCTGGACCCCTACAATGAGCAGTTCTTC. Translated: CASSEALLDPYNEQFF.